This TCR beta chain was documented in a study of blood T cells in healthy people across ages (dated by TCRdb to between 2015 and 2016). Notes on the research overall: In model experiments, template switching captured about one uniquely barcoded TCR beta cDNA molecule for every two T cells. Using deep sequencing normalized with unique cDNA molecular identifiers, the study measured how TCR beta repertoire diversity changes with age. The donors were divided into four age groups: young (average roughly 15 years), middle-aged (approximately 39), aged (approximately 59) and long-lived (approximately 74). Two additional independent replicas of 1 million unique cDNA reads from the same blood draw were analyzed for two donors (one aged 18 to 30 and one aged 80 or older). Overall study outcomes, separate from this receptor: Conclusive comparison of naive and antigen-experienced compartments was prevented by the profiling of bulk unsorted PBMCs. Observed TCR beta diversity per million T cells fell roughly linearly with age, and a significant reduction was already apparent by age around 39. Estimates of total diversity based on one million sequenced T cells were considered lower bounds and underestimates. The percentage of naive T cells measured by flow cytometry correlated strongly with observed TCR beta diversity. Compared with the aged group, more naive CD4+ T cells, fewer expanded clones and increased TCR diversity were shown by the long-lived group, suggesting age selection. Donor CMV infection status was unknown, potentially confounding age-related changes in expanded clonotypes.

Donors were roughly 40 systemically healthy Caucasian individuals from Russia aged roughly 6 to 90 years. Around 10 milliliters of peripheral blood were collected from each donor into EDTA-treated Vacutainer tubes. Ficoll-Paque density-gradient centrifugation was used to isolate PBMCs, with at least 7 million per sample. Trizol reagent was used to extract total RNA from PBMCs, with at least 5 micrograms per sample. Naive CD45RAhigh/CD27high T cell percentages were measured by flow cytometry on a PBMC aliquot from every donor. Reading from cysteine to phenylalanine, the CDR3 counts 12 amino acids. This entry keeps only the CDR3 DNA: 36 bases, framed from base 1. In the germline V gene, CDR1 corresponds to MNHEY and CDR2 to SVGEGT. V and J lose 8 bases and 6 bases, and a span of 10 bases separates them. Library method: 5' RACE. TCRdb lists the instrument as Illumina HiSeq 2500. A second roughly 6 to 12 cycle PCR used a sample-barcoded 5' primer and a J-beta primer mix. Each TCR beta cDNA molecule received a unique molecular identifier from a template-switch 5' adaptor carrying 12 random nucleotides. Each sample yielded at least 3 million CDR3-containing paired-end reads. First-strand cDNA was synthesized from all RNA with the Mint cDNA synthesis kit, primed by a TRBC-specific oligonucleotide. Following uracil-DNA glycosylase treatment, a first 18-cycle PCR with universal primers M1SS and BC2_uni_R was performed on all cDNA. From the authors' description of their analysis: Normalization of each sample was performed by random selection of 1 million high-quality reads, each carrying a distinct molecular identifier. Instead of being binned into consensus sequences, reads that shared molecular identifiers were thrown out. MiTCR, set to a Q25 quality threshold and the strictest error-elimination algorithm, was used for CDR3 identification, clonotype clustering and error correction. A nonparametric unseen species model using Euler transformation provided a lower-bound estimate of total TCR beta diversity. TCRdb reprocessed the public reads (quality trimming at Q25 with fastp, clone calling with MiXCR) and kept in-frame beta chains. Rows with one shared CDR3 protein collapse into an entry with the most common genes and DNA. It is TCRdb's table, rather than the study itself, that gives the V and J calls and clone size. The sample table holds roughly 500,000 distinct CDR3 sequences, of which around 24% were seen once. The top ten constitute roughly 9% of the sample.

This clonotype has just a few counts. The clone's antigen remains unknown. No base quality values were provided; no much bigger clone lies one nucleotide off. These records were also assigned to another study, of T cells of mothers and their children. Looking at the second paper: Nine systemically healthy Caucasian individuals, comprising three mothers and their six children, were included as donors. cDNA synthesis used all of the extracted RNA, with 1.5 ug of RNA in each 15 ul reaction. Sample barcodes and 2-4 random nucleotides were added via the M1S primer in the second PCR. Each mother yielded over 9.5 million TCR beta CDR3 reads and each child 3 million or so reads. TCR recombination output is similarly shaped by thymic selection in related and unrelated pairs, with a minor effect exerted by inherited differences. Normalized repertoire overlap in related mother-child pairs was always slightly higher than in unrelated mother-child pairs, but the difference was never significant. No persistent microchimeric T cell clones were detected, at a sensitivity of approximately 100 clones per million clonotypes. Deep NGS was used in the study to compare the TCR beta repertoires of mothers and children and to look for features that separate related mother-child pairs from unrelated individuals. On average, the children were approximately 11 +/- 4 years old, while the mothers were around 40 +/- 4 years old. After adapter ligation was performed with NEBNext reagents, the libraries were sequenced on an Illumina HiSeq 2000 with 100+100 nt paired-end reads. To prevent cross-contamination, the mother and child libraries were prepared one month apart and sequenced in separate runs. Between about 500,000 and 2,100,000 distinct TCR beta clonotypes were identified per donor. Naive TCR beta clonotypes were estimated from low-frequency clonotypes matched to each donor's FACS-determined naive share, without sorting.

The specimen sequenced was blood. The chain employs TRBV6-2 or TRBV6-3 and TRBJ2-2; no D gene can be assigned with confidence. The clonotype originates from a boy younger than 18 in good health. The CDR3 protein: CASYSSAGELFF. The DNA sequence reads TGTGCCAGCTATTCGAGTGCCGGGGAGCTGTTTTTT.